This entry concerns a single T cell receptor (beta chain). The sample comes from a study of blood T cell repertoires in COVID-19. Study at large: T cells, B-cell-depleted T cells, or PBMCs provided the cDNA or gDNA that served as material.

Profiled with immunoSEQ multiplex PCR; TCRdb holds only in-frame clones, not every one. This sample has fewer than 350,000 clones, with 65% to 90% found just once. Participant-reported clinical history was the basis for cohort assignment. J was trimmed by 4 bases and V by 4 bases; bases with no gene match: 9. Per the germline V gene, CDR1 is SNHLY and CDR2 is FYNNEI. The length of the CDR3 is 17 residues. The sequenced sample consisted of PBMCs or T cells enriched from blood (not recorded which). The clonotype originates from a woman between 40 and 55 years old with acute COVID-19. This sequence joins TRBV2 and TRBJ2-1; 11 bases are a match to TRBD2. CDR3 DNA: TGTGCCAGCAGTGCACTTGCGGGACTAGCGGTATACAATGAGCAGTTCTTC. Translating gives CASSALAGLAVYNEQFF.